The 12 T cell receptor beta chains below were found in one sample sequenced in a study of cytomegalovirus exposure and HLA in healthy donors. Vbeta (60) and Jbeta (13) primers were used in the PCR. Sequencing used immunoSEQ multiplex PCR; TCRdb keeps in-frame clones, though not all of them. The profile covers under 150,000 clones, with about 80% appearing a single time and 4% taken by the ten largest. Material: PBMCs. These receptors were taken from a woman aged 35 to 49 in good health and CMV-seronegative.

The chain employs TRBV7-9 and TRBJ2-1; D might be TRBD1 (5 bases). The CDR3 length is 12 residues. From germline, CDR1 is SEHNR and CDR2 FQNEAQ (reference sequence). Deletions cut 4 bases from V and 7 bases from J, with 8 bases between. The CDR3, as DNA: TGTGCCAGCAGCTCCAGGGCAAATGAGCAGTTCTTC. This sequence encodes CASSSRANEQFF.

The genes are TRBV2 and TRBJ1-2, with 7 bases aligning to TRBD1. V lost 3 bases, J lost 8 bases, and 3 bases stayed unmatched. Germline V gene lookup returns CDR1 SNHLY and CDR2 FYNNEI. This CDR3 has 12 residues. In DNA, the CDR3 is TGTGCCAGCAGTGAGGTAGGGGGCGGCTACACCTTC. It translates to CASSEVGGGYTF. Together with reference TRBV2 and TRBJ1-2, the CDR3 gives the full variable domain: EPEVTQTPSHQVTQMGQEVILRCVPISNHLYFYWYRQILGQKVEFLVSFYNNEISEKSEIFDDQFSVERPDGSNFTLKIRSTKLEDSAMYFCASSEVGGGYTFGSGTRLTVV.

For the CDR3, the DNA is TGTGCCAGCAGTTGGGCAAAGATGTCCAACGAGCAGTACTTC. This codes for CASSWAKMSNEQYF. The chain carries TRBV27 and TRBJ2-7; D remains unclear. CDR1 and CDR2 from the germline V gene are MNHEY and SMNVEV (reference sequence). The CDR3 extends over 14 amino acids. V shed 4 bases and J shed 5 bases, with 15 bases lying between them.

V is TRBV5-3 and J is TRBJ2-7; 9 bases line up with TRBD2. TRBV5-3 is an ORF for which the function is uncertain. There are 18 residues in the CDR3. The J segment lost 3 bases and the V segment lost 1 base, leaving 14 bases of the junction unmatched. The CDR3 coding sequence is TGTGCCAGAAGCTTGTATAGGGGCACTAGCGGGCAATACTACGAGCAGTACTTC. The encoded protein is CARSLYRGTSGQYYEQYF.

The genes are TRBV7-2 and TRBJ1-3, with D possibly matching TRBD1 (5 bases). The CDR3 length is 15 residues. Trimming removed 1 base at V and 0 bases at J, with 7 bases between. Per germline, CDR1 SGHTA and CDR2 FQGNSA. The CDR3 nucleotides read TGTGCCAGCAGCTTAGGGGGGGGCTCTGGAAACACCATATATTTT. It codes for CASSLGGGSGNTIYF.

This sequence joins TRBV13 and TRBJ2-3; a weak D match, TRBD2 (5 bases). Per germline, CDR1 PRHDT and CDR2 FYEKMQ (reference sequence). The CDR3 contains 16 residues. With 3 bases removed from V and 0 bases from J, the gap between germline ends came to 13 bases. The chain's CDR3 is CASSLGDLWSTDTQYF. The DNA for the CDR3 is TGTGCCAGCAGCTTGGGAGACCTGTGGAGCACAGATACGCAGTATTTT.

The chain is built from TRBV2 and TRBJ1-1; the match to TRBD1 covers 7 bases. V shed 4 bases and J 4 bases; nucleotides not matched to a gene: 15. This CDR3 spans 17 amino acids. The germline V gene encodes CDR1 SNHLY and CDR2 FYNNEI. This CDR3 is CASSGSIDRVRGTEAFF. CDR3 in DNA: TGTGCCAGCAGTGGAAGTATAGACAGGGTCCGGGGCACTGAAGCTTTCTTT. The variable domain in full, completed from reference TRBV2 and TRBJ1-1, reads EPEVTQTPSHQVTQMGQEVILRCVPISNHLYFYWYRQILGQKVEFLVSFYNNEISEKSEIFDDQFSVERPDGSNFTLKIRSTKLEDSAMYFCASSGSIDRVRGTEAFFGQGTRLTVV.

The rearrangement links TRBV4-3 to TRBJ1-4; no clear D. CDR3 length: 15 amino acids. Trimming took 2 bases from V and 0 from J, leaving 7 bases between them. Per germline, CDR1 LGHNA and CDR2 YSLEER. The CDR3 loop is CASSQNSATNEKLFF. The CDR3 DNA sequence: TGCGCCAGCAGCCAAAACAGTGCAACTAATGAAAAACTGTTTTTT.

This clone was recorded once. The chain uses TRBV19 and TRBJ1-2, with D perhaps matching TRBD1 (6 bases). V lost 4 bases, J lost 2 bases, and 14 bases lay in between. Germline V CDR1 and CDR2: LNHDA, SQIVND (reference sequence). This CDR3 contains 15 residues. The CDR3 coding sequence is TGTGCCAGTAGTACCTTCACAGGACAGAACTATGGCTACACCTTC. Protein: CASSTFTGQNYGYTF.

The chain couples TRBV10-3 to TRBJ2-1; D might be TRBD2 (5 bases). Germline V gene lookup returns CDR1 ENHRY and CDR2 SYGVKD. The CDR3 runs 13 residues. Between the trimmed V and J ends, which lost 7 bases and 6 bases, there was a span of 13 bases. The CDR3 region has the DNA TGTGCCATCAAAGGACTCCTAACCAATGAGCAGTTCTTC. It translates to CAIKGLLTNEQFF.

There are a few counts of this clone. The chain combines TRBV28 with TRBJ2-7; D unresolved. Between the trimmed V and J ends, which lost 2 bases and 1 base, there was a span of 15 bases. Germline CDR1 is MDHEN and CDR2 is SYDVKM. The CDR3 has 16 residues. The CDR3 loop reads CASSLIERSASYEQYF. The CDR3 bases are TGTGCCAGCAGTTTAATAGAGAGGAGCGCATCCTACGAGCAGTACTTC.

Only a few counts were recorded for this clone. V gene TRBV7-9 combines with J gene TRBJ2-1; D possibly corresponds to TRBD1 (5 bases). Between the trimmed V and J ends, which lost 5 bases and 1 base, there was a span of 18 bases. Germline assignment: CDR1 SEHNR and CDR2 FQNEAQ (reference sequence). This CDR3 is built from 17 residues. For the CDR3, the DNA is TGTGCCAGCAGCCTTCTGGCGTGGGGCAGTTCCTACAATGAGCAGTTCTTC. This gives the protein CASSLLAWGSSYNEQFF.